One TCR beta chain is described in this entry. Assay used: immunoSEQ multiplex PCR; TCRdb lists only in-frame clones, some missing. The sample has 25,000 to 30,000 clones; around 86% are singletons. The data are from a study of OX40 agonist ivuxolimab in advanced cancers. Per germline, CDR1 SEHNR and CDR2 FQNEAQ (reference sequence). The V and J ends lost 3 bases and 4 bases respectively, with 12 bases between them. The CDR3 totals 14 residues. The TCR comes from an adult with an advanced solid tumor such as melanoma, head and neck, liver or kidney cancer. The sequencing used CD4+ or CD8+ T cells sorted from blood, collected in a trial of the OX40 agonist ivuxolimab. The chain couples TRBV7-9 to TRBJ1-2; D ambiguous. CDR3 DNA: TGTGCCAGCAGCTTGGGAGCGACGAGCTATGGCTACACCTTC. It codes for CASSLGATSYGYTF. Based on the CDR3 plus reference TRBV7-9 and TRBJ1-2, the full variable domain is DTGVSQNPRHKITKRGQNVTFRCDPISEHNRLYWYRQTLGQGPEFLTYFQNEAQLEKSRLLSDRFSAERPKGSFSTLEIQRTEQGDSAMYLCASSLGATSYGYTFGSGTRLTVV.